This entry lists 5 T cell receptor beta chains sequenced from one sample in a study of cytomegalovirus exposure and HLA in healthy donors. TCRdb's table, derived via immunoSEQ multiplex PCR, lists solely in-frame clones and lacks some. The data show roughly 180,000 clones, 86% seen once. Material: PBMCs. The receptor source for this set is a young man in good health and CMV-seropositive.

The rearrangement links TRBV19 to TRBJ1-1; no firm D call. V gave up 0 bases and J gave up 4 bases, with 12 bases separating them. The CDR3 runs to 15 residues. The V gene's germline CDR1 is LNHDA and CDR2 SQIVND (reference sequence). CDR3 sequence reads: CASSIDFGSSTEAFF. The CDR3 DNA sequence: TGTGCCAGTAGTATAGATTTTGGTAGCTCCACTGAAGCTTTCTTT.

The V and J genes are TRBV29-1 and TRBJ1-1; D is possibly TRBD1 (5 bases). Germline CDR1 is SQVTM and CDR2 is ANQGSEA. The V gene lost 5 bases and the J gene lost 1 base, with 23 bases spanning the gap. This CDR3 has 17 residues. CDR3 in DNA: TGCAGCGTTTTCCGGTTTTGGGGAGGGCAGGGGAACACTGAAGCTTTCTTT. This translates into CSVFRFWGGQGNTEAFF.

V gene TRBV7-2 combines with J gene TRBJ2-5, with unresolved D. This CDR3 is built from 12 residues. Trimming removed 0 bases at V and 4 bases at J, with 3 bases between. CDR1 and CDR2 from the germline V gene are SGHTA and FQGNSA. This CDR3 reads CASSLALETQYF. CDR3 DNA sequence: TGTGCCAGCAGCTTAGCGCTAGAGACCCAGTACTTC. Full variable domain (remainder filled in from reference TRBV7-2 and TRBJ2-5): GAGVSQSPSNKVTEKGKDVELRCDPISGHTALYWYRQSLGQGLEFLIYFQGNSAPDKSGLPSDRFSAERTGGSVSTLTIQRTQQEDSAVYLCASSLALETQYFGPGTRLLVL.

The CDR3 is CSVGTASYEQYF. The CDR3 DNA reads as TGCAGCGTTGGGACAGCGTCCTACGAGCAGTACTTC. The J gene is TRBJ2-7, the V gene TRBV29-1; possibly TRBD1 for D (6 bases). Germline V gives CDR1 SQVTM, CDR2 ANQGSEA. V dropped 4 bases and J dropped 1 base, with 8 bases sitting between them. This CDR3 has 12 residues.

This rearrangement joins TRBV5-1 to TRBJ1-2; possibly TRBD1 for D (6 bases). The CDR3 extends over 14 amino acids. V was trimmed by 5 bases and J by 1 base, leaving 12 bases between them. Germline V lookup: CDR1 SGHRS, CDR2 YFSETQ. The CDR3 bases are TGCGCCAGCAGATCTACAGGGAATAACTATGGCTACACCTTC. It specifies CASRSTGNNYGYTF.